This T cell receptor (beta chain) was profiled in a study of blood T cell repertoires in COVID-19. Study-wide background: Sources were T cells, B-cell-depleted T cells, or PBMCs; the material itself was cDNA or gDNA.

This table comes from immunoSEQ multiplex PCR, and its TCRdb copy is limited to in-frame clones, with some not included. Of 350,000 or so clones in the sample, roughly 90% were seen once. Clinical history reported by participants formed the basis on which cohorts were assigned. Trimming took 1 base from V and 0 from J, leaving 7 bases between them. The V gene's germline CDR1 is LGHDT and CDR2 YNNKEL (reference sequence). This CDR3 region has 15 residues. The sequenced sample consisted of PBMCs or T cells enriched from blood (not recorded which). The gene calls are TRBV3-1 (or the pseudogene TRBV3-2) and TRBJ1-3; D ambiguous. The sequence derives from a woman in her thirties who had recovered from COVID-19. The CDR3 bases are TGTGCCAGCAGCCAAGGCGACTTCTCTGGAAACACCATATATTTT. Translating it yields CASSQGDFSGNTIYF.